This T cell receptor beta chain was documented in a study of T-cell reconstitution after alpha-beta-depleted transplantation in children (dated by TCRdb to between 2015 and 2016). With regard to the full study: Using TCR repertoire profiling, the study quantitatively followed how T-cell immune reconstitution unfolded in children after TCRalphabeta/CD19-depleted allogeneic hematopoietic cell transplantation. What the research found in general, with its limitations: Hyperexpanded clone frequencies declined over subsequent months; after one year, T-cell counts and TCRbeta diversity were mostly attributed to newly produced T cells. About two months after transplant, the apparently early recovery of alphabetaT-cell counts reportedly depended on just several hundred clones that had expanded rapidly and came from non-depleted graft cells. In some patients, the high TCRbeta diversity seen at day 60 was put down to recipient T cells and intrathymic progenitors that had survived conditioning.

Libraries were constructed by PCR. TCRdb records Illumina HiSeq 2500 as the sequencer. To normalize quantification of the TCRbeta repertoire, the TCR libraries were built with molecular barcoding that relied on unique molecular identifiers. The raw public data were reprocessed by TCRdb itself: fastp quality trimming at Q25, MiXCR clonotype calling, in-frame beta chains only. CDR3 protein duplicates are merged, each entry listing the most common genes and DNA. This sample has about 250,000 distinct CDR3 sequences in its table, and more than 20% of those were observed once. 4.5% to 5.5% of the sample goes to the ten largest clones. Taken with the paper, the label for treatment or condition translates to: allogeneic hematopoietic cell transplantation with graft depleted of TCRalphabeta T cells and CD19 B cells. The transplant recipients were children given TCRalphabeta/CD19-depleted allogeneic hematopoietic cell grafts.

This clonotype appeared once. Its target antigen remains unknown. Sequence at one end of the junction differs from germline and may be a read error. The receptor's source is a female patient younger than 10 who had a stem cell transplant for congenital amegakaryocytic thrombocytopenia, so the T cells may come from the graft donor. The source material was PBMCs, mostly from graft donor cells, sampled 360 days after TCRalphabeta/CD19-depleted stem cell transplant.

The CDR3 reads as follows: CPSSSRGDTVRDEQFF. The sequenced DNA: TGTCCCAGCAGCTCCCGCGGGGATACCGTAAGAGATGAGCAGTTCTTC. This chain joins TRBV27 to TRBJ2-1, with a weak D call of TRBD2 (6 bases match). From a lookup of the germline V gene (reference sequence), CDR1 and CDR2 are MNHEY and SMNVEV. The CDR3 has 16 amino acids, counting the end cysteine and phenylalanine. Just the 48-base CDR3 DNA is kept, in frame starting at base 1.